This TCR beta chain was retrieved from a study of cytomegalovirus exposure and HLA in healthy donors. Germline V gives CDR1 MNHNS, CDR2 SASEGT. The CDR3 extends over 14 amino acids. V was trimmed by 6 bases and J by 4 bases, leaving 12 bases between them. PCR involved 60 Vbeta and 13 Jbeta primers. Sequenced by immunoSEQ multiplex PCR; TCRdb stores in-frame clones only, minus some. The table lists 200,000 to 250,000 clones, with roughly 0.98% in the top ten. The TCR originated in a woman younger than 45 in good health and CMV-seropositive. The sample consisted of PBMCs. The genes are TRBV6-1 and TRBJ1-4; D is ambiguous. The CDR3 DNA is TGTGCCAGCAGCAAGGGCGGGAATAATGAAAAACTGTTTTTT. Amino acid sequence: CASSKGGNNEKLFF.